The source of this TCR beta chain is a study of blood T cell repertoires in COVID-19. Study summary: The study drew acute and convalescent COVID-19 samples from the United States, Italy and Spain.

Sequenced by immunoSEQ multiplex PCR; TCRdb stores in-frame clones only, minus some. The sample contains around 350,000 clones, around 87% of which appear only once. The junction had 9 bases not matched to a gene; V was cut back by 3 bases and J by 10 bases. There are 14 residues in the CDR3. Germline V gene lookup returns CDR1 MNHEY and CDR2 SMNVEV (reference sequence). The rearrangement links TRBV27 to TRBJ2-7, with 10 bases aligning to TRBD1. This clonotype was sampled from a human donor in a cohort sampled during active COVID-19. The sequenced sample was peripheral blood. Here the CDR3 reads CASSFRQGARVQYF. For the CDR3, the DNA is TGTGCCAGCAGTTTCCGACAGGGGGCGCGGGTACAGTACTTC.